Listed below are T cell receptor beta chains from one sample, sequenced in a study of identical twins. MiXCR, run by TCRdb on the 5' RACE reads, gives a single entry per CDR3 protein. There are some 1,700,000 distinct CDR3 sequences in the sample; about 30% occur only once, and approximately 0.25% lies in the top ten. The sequenced sample consisted of cord blood. These receptors originate from a newborn girl in good health. Both conserved end residues are part of each CDR3. D genes are given only for firm matches. Not every row has a clone size; where given, it reads once, few, many or a size class.

NA | TRBJ2-1 | many | TRBV29-1 | CSVVVVPGDDEQFF | TGCAGCGTTGTTGTAGTGCCGGGGGACGATGAGCAGTTCTTC
TRBD1 | TRBJ2-7 | many | TRBV5-1 | CASSLGQGASEQYF | TGTGCCAGCAGTTTGGGACAGGGGGCGAGCGAGCAGTACTTC
NA | TRBJ2-2 | NA | TRBV9 | CASSVVVGRTGELFF | TGTGCCAGCAGCGTAGTAGTGGGAAGAACCGGGGAGCTGTTTTTT
NA | TRBJ2-1 | few | TRBV20-1 | CSARWYNEQFF | TGCAGTGCTAGATGGTACAATGAGCAGTTCTTC
TRBD2 | TRBJ2-7 | few | TRBV4-1 | CASSQRLAGDEQYF | TGCGCCAGCAGCCAAAGACTAGCGGGAGACGAGCAGTACTTC
NA | TRBJ2-2 | NA | TRBV29-1 | CSAKPGPAAGELFF | TGCAGCGCTAAACCGGGCCCGGCGGCCGGGGAGCTGTTTTTT
TRBD1 | TRBJ1-6 | few | TRBV6-1 | CASSVDRVGTYNSPLHF | TGTGCCAGCAGTGTGGACAGGGTGGGTACCTATAATTCACCCCTCCACTTT
NA | TRBJ1-5 | NA | TRBV28 | CASSLDGNNQPQHF | TGTGCCAGCAGTTTAGACGGAAACAATCAGCCCCAGCATTTT
NA | TRBJ2-3 | NA | TRBV2 | CASSDPRLSTDTQYF | TGTGCCAGCAGTGACCCTAGACTTAGCACAGATACGCAGTATTTT
NA | TRBJ1-6 | NA | TRBV7-9 | CASSLDSLGRNSPPHF | TGTGCCAGCAGCCTGGACAGTCTCGGGCGTAATTCACCCCCCCACTTT
TRBD2 | TRBJ2-3 | few | TRBV5-1 | CASSRWTSGLSSTDTQYF | TGCGCCAGCAGCAGATGGACTAGCGGGCTCTCTAGCACAGATACGCAGTATTTT
NA | TRBJ1-6 | NA | TRBV20-1 | CSARDRRRNNSPLHF | TGCAGTGCTAGAGATCGCCGACGGAATAATTCACCCCTCCACTTT
NA | TRBJ2-1 | NA | TRBV20-1 | CSAREKAGRSYNEQFF | TGCAGTGCTAGAGAGAAAGCGGGCCGTTCCTACAATGAGCAGTTCTTC
NA | TRBJ2-1 | NA | TRBV4-2 | CASSQDGAGPYNEQFF | TGTGCCAGCAGCCAAGATGGCGCGGGCCCCTACAATGAGCAGTTCTTC
NA | TRBJ2-3 | NA | TRBV18 | CASSATRHTDTQYF | TGTGCCAGCTCCGCGACACGGCACACAGATACGCAGTATTTT
TRBD2 | TRBJ2-7 | few | TRBV27 | CASSLTPGGDVQYF | TGTGCCAGCAGTTTAACTCCGGGAGGCGATGTGCAGTACTTC
NA | TRBJ1-6 | NA | TRBV5-5 | CASSLWGGSYNSPLHF | TGTGCCAGCAGCTTGTGGGGTGGGTCCTATAATTCACCCCTCCACTTT
NA | TRBJ1-2 | few | TRBV2 | CASILTRGGYGYTF | TGTGCCAGCATTCTAACGAGGGGAGGATATGGCTACACCTTC
NA | TRBJ1-6 | NA | TRBV10-3 | CAISADPWIRVTRSYNSPLHF | TGTGCCATCAGTGCTGACCCGTGGATTAGAGTTACCCGCTCCTATAATTCACCCCTCCACTTT
NA | TRBJ2-3 | NA | TRBV6-6 | CASGASLRTDTQYF | TGTGCCAGCGGGGCTTCACTCCGCACAGATACGCAGTATTTT
NA | TRBJ2-7 | NA | TRBV14 | CASSERRIRAQYF | TGTGCCAGCAGCGAGAGACGGATAAGGGCGCAGTACTTC
NA | TRBJ2-7 | few | TRBV7-2 | CASSPLRNGEQYF | TGTGCCAGCAGCCCCCTGAGGAATGGCGAGCAGTACTTC